This TCR beta chain was sequenced during a study of blood T cell repertoires in COVID-19 (dated by TCRdb to the early 2020s). Concerning the study at large: Samples from collaborators originated in the United States, Italy and Spain and spanned both the acute and convalescent phases of COVID-19. The samples were drawn from two sources: the first 160 participants of the ongoing ImmuneRACE study, and 950 to 1,500 subjects contributed by 6 global collaborators. Deeply sampled blood TCRbeta repertoires from subjects exposed to, actively infected with, or recovered from COVID-19 were included in the dataset. The prospective study material was composed of cDNA or gDNA derived from T cells, B-cell-depleted T cells, or PBMCs. Where available, HLA class I and class II types were taken from metadata supplied by the sample provider and were not determined by assay-based typing. Sample metadata almost always included a de-identified subject ID, COVID-19 status, age in years and sex. The repertoires were released in a freely available public database intended as a resource for research on the immune response to SARS-CoV-2. Summary of the overall study and its limitations: The quantity of clinical and demographic metadata differed by source and by participant and was supplied without curation.

A remark on this clone: This receptor's antigen is unknown. The record has no base qualities; no much larger clone is one base away.

TCRbeta CDR3 regions were amplified from genomic DNA by means of the immunoSEQ Assay, a bias-controlled multiplex PCR. The paper's data handling went like this. Within the assay, amplification of reference gene primers was used to estimate how many nucleated cells each sample contained. To quantify the absolute abundance of each unique TCRbeta CDR3 rearrangement, sequence reads were collapsed and filtered. For each sample, productive Simpson clonality was calculated by taking the square root of Simpson's diversity index across productive rearrangements. TCRdb obtained this table from immuneACCESS and retained in-frame rearrangements with V and J assigned. These tables miss some clones; where compared with another copy, unresolved V genes account for less than half of the shortfall, and the remainder is unexplained. V and J calls and clone size follow that table, whereas D and trimming were derived from the DNA. The sample yields about 82,000 clones; around 82% were counted once. The ten most abundant clones make up roughly a third of the sample.

In Seattle, one collaborating source enrolled patients while the infection was active and tracked those patients longitudinally over the course of disease. Whole blood was collected in K2EDTA tubes by collaborating institutions according to the institutions' own protocols. For TCRbeta analysis, collaborator samples were shipped as frozen whole blood, as isolated PBMCs, or as DNA extracted from either sample type. V gives up 4 bases and J gives up 0 bases, and the segment between their germline ends measures 15 bases. Including the terminal cysteine and phenylalanine, the CDR3 comprises 16 residues. The DNA shown is the 48-base CDR3, in frame from base 1. Via the germline V gene, CDR1 is SGHTS and CDR2 YDEGEE.

What was sequenced was peripheral blood. The receptor was derived from a man aged 55 to 70 with COVID-19, enrolled during active disease. The chain links TRBV5-8 with TRBJ2-3; the D gene cannot be resolved reliably. The DNA sequence follows: TGTGCCAGCAGCCTCGGCCAGGCCTCTAGCACAGATACGCAGTATTTT. This encodes CASSLGQASSTDTQYF.